What follows is one T cell receptor (beta chain) and its context. These data come from a study of blood T cell repertoires in COVID-19. Across the whole study: Material from acute and convalescent COVID-19 was sourced from the United States, Italy and Spain. In each case, the material was cDNA or gDNA derived from T cells, B-cell-depleted T cells, or PBMCs.

As processed by the authors: Counts of nucleated cells, estimated from reference gene primer amplification, were obtained. The data were produced by immunoSEQ multiplex PCR, yet TCRdb's version contains in-frame clones alone and is incomplete. V, J and clone size are taken as reported in that table, and D and trimming were inferred from the DNA itself. The data show roughly 230,000 clones, approximately 85% seen once. This CDR3 has 16 residues. The sequenced material came from peripheral blood. J is TRBJ1-5 and V is TRBV12-2. TRBV12-2 is marked as a pseudogene. This sequence was found in a man aged 40-49 years with acute or convalescent COVID-19. The CDR3 protein is CASRLISAVNNQPQHF. The CDR3 nucleotides are TGTGCAAGTCGCTTGATCAGCGCAGTTAACAATCAGCCCCAGCATTTT.